The clone carrying this T cell receptor beta chain showed up just a few times. Its antigen is unidentified. Germline V gene sequence: CDR1 SGHAT, CDR2 FQNNGV. J was trimmed by 0 bases and V by 3 bases; bases with no gene match: 8. CDR3 length: 16 residues. These data are taken from a study of T cells in narcolepsy. About the study: Enrolled donors included narcolepsy type 1 or type 2 patients and healthy controls.

Study-level results: Same-patient CSF and blood CD4+ T cell clonotypes included HCRT-specific and TRIB2-specific autoreactive ones. Autoreactive clone sequences were missing from some blood memory CD4+ repertoires. Reportedly, autoreactive clonotypes were serially detected in patients' blood but not controls'.

Clones were read by immunoSEQ multiplex PCR, and TCRdb kept only the in-frame ones, dropping some. The sample consists of 27,000 or so clones, 75% to 85% of them appearing once. Sequences were obtained from CD45RA- memory CD4+ T cells from PBMCs. The receptor was derived from a human donor with narcolepsy. The chain couples TRBV11-2 to TRBJ2-7, with TRBD1 matching over 7 bases. The CDR3 loop reads CASSLTRQGGSYEQYF. In DNA, the CDR3 is TGTGCCAGCAGCTTGACTCGACAGGGCGGCTCCTACGAGCAGTACTTC.